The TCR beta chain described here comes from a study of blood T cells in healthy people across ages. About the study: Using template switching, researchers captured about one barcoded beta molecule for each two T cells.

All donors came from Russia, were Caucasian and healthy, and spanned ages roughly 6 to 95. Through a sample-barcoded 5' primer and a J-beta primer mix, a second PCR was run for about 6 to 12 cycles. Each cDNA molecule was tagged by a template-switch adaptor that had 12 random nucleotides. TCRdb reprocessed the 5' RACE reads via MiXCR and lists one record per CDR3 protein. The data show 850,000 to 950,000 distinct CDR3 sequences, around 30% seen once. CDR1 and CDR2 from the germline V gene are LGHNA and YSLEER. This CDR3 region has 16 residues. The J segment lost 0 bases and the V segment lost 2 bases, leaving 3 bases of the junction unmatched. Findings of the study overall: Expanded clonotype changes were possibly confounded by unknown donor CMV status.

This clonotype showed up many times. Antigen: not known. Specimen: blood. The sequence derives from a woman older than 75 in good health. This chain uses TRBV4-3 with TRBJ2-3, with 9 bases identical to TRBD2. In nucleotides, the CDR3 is TGCGCCAGCAGCCAACTAGCGGGGATGAGCACAGATACGCAGTATTTT. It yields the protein CASSQLAGMSTDTQYF.